Presented here are 12 T cell receptor beta chains from one specimen sequenced in a study of long-term antiretroviral therapy in people with HIV. Assay version v3.0 of immunoSEQ was used, and it was run at survey level. The table came from immunoSEQ multiplex PCR; TCRdb's copy has only in-frame clones and leaves some out. The sample carries over 8,500 clones, roughly four fifths recorded once. This sample comprised unsorted PBMCs, obtained 7.2 years after starting antiretroviral therapy. The receptors come from a man aged 50 or older with HIV.

J is TRBJ2-1 and V is TRBV19, with 7 bases that match TRBD1. The germline V gene encodes CDR1 LNHDA and CDR2 SQIVND (reference sequence). The V segment lost 3 bases and the J segment 8 bases; nucleotides outside the gene matches: 7. The CDR3 sequence is 14 residues long. In nucleotides, the CDR3 is TGTGCCAGTAGTATGCCAGGGGGAAGCTATGAGCAGTTCTTC. Its protein product is CASSMPGGSYEQFF.

The CDR3 coding sequence is TGTGCCAGCAGCTTAAGCGGGACAGACATCTACGAGCAGTACTTC. It codes for CASSLSGTDIYEQYF. V usage is TRBV11-1 and J usage is TRBJ2-7; possibly TRBD1 or TRBD2 for D (7 bases each). Germline CDR1 SGHAT, CDR2 FQDESV (reference sequence). The length of the CDR3 is 15 residues. Trimming removed 2 bases at V and 3 bases at J, with 14 bases between.

The chain is built from TRBV7-9 and TRBJ2-3; D is ambiguous. V lost 5 bases to trimming and J lost 5 bases, with 11 bases between them. CDR1 is SEHNR, CDR2 FQNEAQ, per germline (reference sequence). The CDR3 covers 13 residues. The DNA of the CDR3 is TGTGCCAGCAGCCCGCCTGATAAAGATACGCAGTATTTT. As protein: CASSPPDKDTQYF.

The chain links TRBV9 to TRBJ1-2; D call uncertain. V lost 5 bases and J lost 2, with 13 bases in between. Germline V CDR1 and CDR2: SGDLS, YYNGEE. The length of the CDR3 is 14 residues. The CDR3 nucleotides read TGTGCCAGCAGATCTCGGACGGAGAACTATGGCTACACCTTC. Translated: CASRSRTENYGYTF. Together with reference TRBV9 and TRBJ1-2, the CDR3 gives the full variable domain: DSGVTQTPKHLITATGQRVTLRCSPRSGDLSVYWYQQSLDQGLQFLIQYYNGEERAKGNILERFSAQQFPDLHSELNLSSLELGDSALYFCASRSRTENYGYTFGSGTRLTVV.

The chain recombines TRBV30 with TRBJ2-2, with TRBD2 matching 10 bases. Germline lookup yields CDR1 GTSNPN and CDR2 SVGIG (reference sequence). This CDR3 is 14 amino acids long. V shed 1 base and J 9 bases; nucleotides not matched to a gene: 5. This chain's CDR3 is CAWSEAGGPRELFF. The DNA of the CDR3 is TGTGCCTGGAGTGAAGCGGGGGGGCCCCGGGAGCTGTTTTTT.

The chain has TRBV7-3 and TRBJ2-1, with TRBD2 matching over 11 bases. The V and J ends lost 1 base and 0 bases, in that order; junction bases with no gene match: 14. Per germline, CDR1 SGHTA and CDR2 FQGTGA. CDR3 size: 21 residues. CDR3 nucleotide sequence: TGTGCCAGCAGCTTAAAAAAAGGGGGACTAGCGGTCCAACGCTCCTACAATGAGCAGTTCTTC. It is translated as CASSLKKGGLAVQRSYNEQFF.

This chain links TRBV27 with TRBJ1-5; no definite D call. The CDR3 totals 13 residues. Germline V gives CDR1 MNHEY, CDR2 SMNVEV (reference sequence). The V end was cut by 1 base, the J end by 3 bases, with 4 bases between. The CDR3 sequence is CASSLFFNQPQHF. The CDR3 DNA follows: TGTGCCAGCAGTTTATTCTTCAATCAGCCCCAGCATTTT.

The genes are TRBV27 and TRBJ2-7; possible D gene TRBD2, 5 bases. V was cut by 0 bases and J by 3 bases, with 6 bases left in between. Per germline, CDR1 MNHEY and CDR2 SMNVEV (reference sequence). The CDR3 contains 13 residues. The CDR3 DNA follows: TGTGCCAGCAGTTTATCGGGGAGCTACGAGCAGTACTTC. It yields the protein CASSLSGSYEQYF.

In its sample, this clone was seen once. The V and J genes are TRBV15 and TRBJ2-5; 8 bases match TRBD2. Trimming took 4 bases from V and 4 from J; bases not matched to a gene: 2. This CDR3 is built from 13 residues. Germline assignment: CDR1 LNHNV and CDR2 YYDKDF (reference sequence). The CDR3, as DNA: TGTGCCACCAGCAAGACTAGCGCAGAGACCCAGTACTTC. Amino acid sequence: CATSKTSAETQYF.

The chain is built from TRBV5-1 and TRBJ1-2, with D perhaps matching TRBD1 (6 bases). From germline, CDR1 is SGHRS and CDR2 YFSETQ. There are 14 residues in the CDR3. The ends were cut back, 0 bases at V and 6 bases at J, with 12 bases in the middle. CDR3 in DNA: TGCGCCAGCAGCTTGGCCCCAGGGGAGGATGGCTACACCTTC. As protein: CASSLAPGEDGYTF.

The V gene is TRBV7-9, the J gene TRBJ2-7; tentatively, D is TRBD2 (6 bases). CDR3 length equals 14 residues. The V end was cut by 4 bases, the J end by 5 bases, with 15 bases between. Germline V gene sequence: CDR1 SEHNR, CDR2 FQNEAQ (reference sequence). CDR3 DNA: TGTGCCAGCAGCTCCGGAAGGGAGGAGAACGAGCAGTACTTC. This codes for CASSSGREENEQYF.

CDR3 sequence reads: CASSLETGDLYEQYF. The CDR3 DNA is TGTGCCAGCAGCTTAGAAACAGGGGACTTATACGAGCAGTACTTC. This chain uses TRBV7-6 with TRBJ2-7; D may be TRBD1 (7 bases). V lost 1 base to trimming and J lost 4 bases, with 14 bases between them. This CDR3 has 15 amino acids. CDR1 is SGHVS and CDR2 is FNYEAQ in the germline V gene.